What follows is one T cell receptor (beta chain) and its context. The antigen is undetermined. The sample originates from a study of CD4 T cells in relation to SARS-CoV-2 and coronaviruses. Study in general: PBMCs were cultured with antigen for nine to eleven days before TCR beta sequencing. Negative control cultures got HIV-1 Nef peptides or no peptide. Study findings and constraints: The cross-reactivity analysis covered only spike protein, not other viral proteins. Roughly 65% of donors had memory CD4+ clonotypes crossrecognizing SARS-CoV-2 and common cold coronavirus spike.

Assay: immunoSEQ multiplex PCR; the TCRdb copy retains only in-frame clones and omits some. This sample has around 9,800 clones, with about 68% found just once. CD4+ T cells from unexposed donors were obtained before the COVID-19 pandemic (2011-2018). CD4+ T cells were isolated from the cells after roughly 11 days of culture. Sequencing was done on a sample of CD4+ T cells from PBMCs, cultured in vitro. The sequence was obtained from a human donor in good health.

The DNA of the CDR3 is TGTGCCAGCAGGCGAACCTACGAGCAGTACTTC. Protein sequence: CASRRTYEQYF. J is TRBJ2-7 and V is TRBV12-3 or TRBV12-4; D uncertain. With 6 bases removed from V and 2 bases from J, the gap between germline ends came to 5 bases. This CDR3 spans 11 amino acids.